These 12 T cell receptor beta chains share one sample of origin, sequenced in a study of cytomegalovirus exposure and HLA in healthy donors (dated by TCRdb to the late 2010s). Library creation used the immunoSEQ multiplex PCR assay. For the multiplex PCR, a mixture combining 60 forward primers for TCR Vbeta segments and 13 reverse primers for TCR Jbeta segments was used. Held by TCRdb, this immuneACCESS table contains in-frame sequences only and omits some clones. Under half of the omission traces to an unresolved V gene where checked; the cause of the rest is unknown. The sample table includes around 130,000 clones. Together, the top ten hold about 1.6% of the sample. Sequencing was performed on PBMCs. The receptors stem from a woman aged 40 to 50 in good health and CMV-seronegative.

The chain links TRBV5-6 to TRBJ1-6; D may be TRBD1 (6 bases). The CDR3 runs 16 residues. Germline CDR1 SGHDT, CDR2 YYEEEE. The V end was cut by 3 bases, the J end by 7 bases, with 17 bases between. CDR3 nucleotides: TGTGCCAGCAGCTGGGACCACAGGGACGGGAATTCACCCCTCCACTTT. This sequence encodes CASSWDHRDGNSPLHF.

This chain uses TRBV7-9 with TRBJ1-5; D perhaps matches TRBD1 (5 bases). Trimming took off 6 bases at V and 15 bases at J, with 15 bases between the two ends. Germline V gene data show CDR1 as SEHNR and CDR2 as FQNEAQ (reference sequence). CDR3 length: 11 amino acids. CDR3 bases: TGTGCCAGCAGTGAGGGGACTAATGCGCATTTT. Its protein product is CASSEGTNAHF.

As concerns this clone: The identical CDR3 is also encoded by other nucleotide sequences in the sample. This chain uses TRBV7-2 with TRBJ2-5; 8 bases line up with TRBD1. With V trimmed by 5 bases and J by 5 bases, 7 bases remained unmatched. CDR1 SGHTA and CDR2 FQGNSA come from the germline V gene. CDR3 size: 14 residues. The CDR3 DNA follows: TGTGCCAGCAGCCTAGACAGGGGACGGGAGACCCAGTACTTC. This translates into CASSLDRGRETQYF.

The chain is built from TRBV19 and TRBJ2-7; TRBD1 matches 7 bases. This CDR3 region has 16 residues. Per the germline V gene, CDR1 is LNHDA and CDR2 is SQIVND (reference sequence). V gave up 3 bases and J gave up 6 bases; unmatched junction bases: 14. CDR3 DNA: TGTGCCAGTAGTATCCCCCGACAGGGCGGTACTGGCGAGCAGTACTTC. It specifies CASSIPRQGGTGEQYF.

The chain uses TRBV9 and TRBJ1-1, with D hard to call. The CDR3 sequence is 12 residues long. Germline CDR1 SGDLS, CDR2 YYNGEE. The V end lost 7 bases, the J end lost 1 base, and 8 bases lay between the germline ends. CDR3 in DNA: TGTGCCAGCGCTAGCGGGAACACTGAAGCTTTCTTT. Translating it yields CASASGNTEAFF. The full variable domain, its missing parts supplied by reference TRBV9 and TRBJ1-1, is DSGVTQTPKHLITATGQRVTLRCSPRSGDLSVYWYQQSLDQGLQFLIQYYNGEERAKGNILERFSAQQFPDLHSELNLSSLELGDSALYFCASASGNTEAFFGQGTRLTVV.

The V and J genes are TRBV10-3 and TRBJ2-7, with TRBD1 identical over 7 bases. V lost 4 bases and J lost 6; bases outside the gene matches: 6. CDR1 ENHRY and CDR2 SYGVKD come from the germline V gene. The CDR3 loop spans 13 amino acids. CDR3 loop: CAISGQGLGEQYF. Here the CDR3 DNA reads TGTGCCATCAGTGGACAGGGATTGGGCGAGCAGTACTTC.

As DNA, the CDR3 is TGTGCCAGCAGCTTTGATGGACAGGGGACACCCCTCCACTTT. Residues: CASSFDGQGTPLHF. V and J are TRBV27 and TRBJ1-6; 9 bases fit TRBD1. Germline assignment: CDR1 MNHEY and CDR2 SMNVEV (reference sequence). The CDR3 is 14 residues long. V lost 6 bases to trimming and J lost 11 bases; unmatched junction nucleotides: 8.

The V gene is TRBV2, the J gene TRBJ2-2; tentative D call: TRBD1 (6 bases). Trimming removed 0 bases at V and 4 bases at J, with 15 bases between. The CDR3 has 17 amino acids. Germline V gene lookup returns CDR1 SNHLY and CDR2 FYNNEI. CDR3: CASSEAPNRAGTGELFF. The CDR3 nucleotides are TGTGCCAGCAGTGAAGCGCCGAACAGGGCGGGCACCGGGGAGCTGTTTTTT.

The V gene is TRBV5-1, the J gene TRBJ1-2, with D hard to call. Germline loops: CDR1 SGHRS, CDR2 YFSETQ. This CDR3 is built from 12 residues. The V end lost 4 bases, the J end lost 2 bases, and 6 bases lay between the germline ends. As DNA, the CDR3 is TGCGCCAGCAGCGTAGAGAACTATGGCTACACCTTC. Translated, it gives CASSVENYGYTF.

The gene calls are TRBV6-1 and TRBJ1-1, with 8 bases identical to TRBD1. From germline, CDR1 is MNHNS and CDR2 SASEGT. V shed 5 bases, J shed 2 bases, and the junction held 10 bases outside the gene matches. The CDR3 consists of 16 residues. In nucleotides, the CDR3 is TGTGCCAGCAGTCAAGGACAGGGCTGGGAAAACACTGAAGCTTTCTTT. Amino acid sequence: CASSQGQGWENTEAFF.

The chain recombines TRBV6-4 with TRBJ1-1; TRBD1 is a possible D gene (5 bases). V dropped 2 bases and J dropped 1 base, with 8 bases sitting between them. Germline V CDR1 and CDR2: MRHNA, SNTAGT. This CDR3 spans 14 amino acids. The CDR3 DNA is TGTGCCAGCAGTGACGGGGGGGAGAACACTGAAGCTTTCTTT. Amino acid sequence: CASSDGGENTEAFF.

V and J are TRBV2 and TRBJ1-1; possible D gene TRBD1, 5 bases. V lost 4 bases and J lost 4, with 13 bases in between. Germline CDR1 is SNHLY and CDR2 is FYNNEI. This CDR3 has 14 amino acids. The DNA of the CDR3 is TGTGCCAGCAGTGTTACCAGGGAGGTCACTGAAGCTTTCTTT. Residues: CASSVTREVTEAFF.